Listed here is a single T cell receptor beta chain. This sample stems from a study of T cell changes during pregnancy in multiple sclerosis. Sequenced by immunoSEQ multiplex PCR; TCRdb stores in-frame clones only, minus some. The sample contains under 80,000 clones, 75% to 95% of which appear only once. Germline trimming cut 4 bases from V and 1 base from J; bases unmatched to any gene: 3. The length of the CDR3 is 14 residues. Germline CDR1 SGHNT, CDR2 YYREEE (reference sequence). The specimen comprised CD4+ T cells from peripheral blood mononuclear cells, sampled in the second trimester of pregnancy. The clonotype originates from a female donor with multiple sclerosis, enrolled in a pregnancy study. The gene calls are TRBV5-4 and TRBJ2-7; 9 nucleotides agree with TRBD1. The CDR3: CASSQDRGSYEQYF. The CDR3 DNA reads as TGTGCCAGCAGCCAGGACAGGGGATCCTACGAGCAGTACTTC. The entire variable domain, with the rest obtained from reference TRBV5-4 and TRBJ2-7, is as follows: ETGVTQSPTHLIKTRGQQVTLRCSSQSGHNTVSWYQQALGQGPQFIFQYYREEENGRGNFPPRFSGLQFPNYSSELNVNALELDDSALYLCASSQDRGSYEQYFGPGTRLTVT.